The source of this T cell receptor (beta chain) is a study of CD8+ T cells in alopecia areata. Study conclusions and caveats: Higher clonality and more expanded CD8+ clones appeared in lesional than normal scalp.

The CDR3 has 17 amino acids. Trimming stripped 1 base from V and 0 bases from J, with 15 bases between. From germline, CDR1 is SNHLY and CDR2 FYNNEI. RNA was extracted and reverse transcribed into cDNA as the sequencing template. Only in-frame clones appear in the TCRdb table, and some are missing; sequencing was by immunoSEQ multiplex PCR. The sample has approximately 140,000 clones; 87% are singletons. Patients with alopecia areata provided lesional scalp punch biopsies as well as peripheral blood. A remark on this clone: Its antigen is currently unknown.

Sequenced material: CD8+ T cells sorted from blood, taken at week 0. The TCR was taken from a human donor with alopecia areata. The chain employs TRBV2 and TRBJ1-1, with D possibly being TRBD1 (6 bases). CDR3 sequence reads: CASSEVQGGSLNTEAFF. The CDR3 region has the DNA TGTGCCAGCAGTGAAGTACAAGGGGGGAGCTTGAACACTGAAGCTTTCTTT.